One and the same sample provided the 5 T cell receptor beta chains below, sequenced in a study of blood T cells in healthy people across ages. Primers used in a second PCR of roughly 6 to 11 cycles were a sample-barcoded 5' primer and a J-beta primer mix. MiXCR was run by TCRdb on the 5' RACE reads, yielding one entry per CDR3 protein. Found here are 800,000 to 950,000 distinct CDR3 sequences, around 48% of them singletons; the top ten hold roughly an eighth. Material: blood. The source of these receptors is a man aged 25 to 45 in good health.

The V gene is TRBV4-2, the J gene TRBJ2-5, with 10 bases fitting TRBD2. CDR1 and CDR2 from the germline V gene are LGHNA and YNFKEQ. The trim removed 3 bases at V and 5 bases at J, leaving 15 bases unmatched. The length of the CDR3 is 18 residues. In DNA form, the CDR3 reads TGTGCCAGCAGCCATTTCCGGTCAGCGGGGGGGATTCAGGAGACCCAGTACTTC. Amino acid sequence: CASSHFRSAGGIQETQYF.

The rearrangement joins TRBV28 to TRBJ2-4; D is possibly TRBD2 (6 bases). Deletions cut 5 bases from V and 13 bases from J, with 24 bases between. CDR1 and CDR2 from the germline V gene are MDHEN and SYDVKM. The CDR3 length is 15 residues. The CDR3 spells CASSTIPTEGLEQYF. For the CDR3, the DNA is TGTGCCAGCAGTACTATTCCTACGGAGGGTCTGGAGCAGTACTTC.

This chain joins TRBV2 and TRBJ2-3, with a possible D match to TRBD1 (6 bases). Germline CDR1 and CDR2: SNHLY and FYNNEI. V lost 3 bases, J lost 5 bases, and 15 bases lay in between. This CDR3 is 15 amino acids long. CDR3 sequence (DNA): TGTGCCAGCAGTGACAGGGGTAAGCTGGGAGATACGCAGTATTTT. Its protein product is CASSDRGKLGDTQYF.

The genes are TRBV7-9 and TRBJ1-6; TRBD1 might be the D (6 bases). The CDR3 covers 15 residues. Trimming removed 3 bases at V and 5 bases at J, with 11 bases between. Germline CDR1 reads SEHNR; CDR2 reads FQNEAQ (reference sequence). DNA for the CDR3: TGTGCCAGCAGCTTCGTAACAGGGAATAATTCACCCCTCCACTTT. Its protein product is CASSFVTGNNSPLHF. The complete variable domain, with remaining parts taken from reference TRBV7-9 and TRBJ1-6, reads DTGVSQNPRHKITKRGQNVTFRCDPISEHNRLYWYRQTLGQGPEFLTYFQNEAQLEKSRLLSDRFSAERPKGSFSTLEIQRTEQGDSAMYLCASSFVTGNNSPLHFGNGTRLTVT.

This clonotype was counted only a few times. The chain combines TRBV14 with TRBJ2-3; D is ambiguous. Germline CDR1 SGHDN, CDR2 FVKESK. V was shortened by 0 bases and J by 5 bases, with 6 bases between the two germline ends. This CDR3 region has 13 residues. CDR3 in DNA: TGTGCCAGCAGCCAAGATGAAAGAGATACGCAGTATTTT. This sequence encodes CASSQDERDTQYF.